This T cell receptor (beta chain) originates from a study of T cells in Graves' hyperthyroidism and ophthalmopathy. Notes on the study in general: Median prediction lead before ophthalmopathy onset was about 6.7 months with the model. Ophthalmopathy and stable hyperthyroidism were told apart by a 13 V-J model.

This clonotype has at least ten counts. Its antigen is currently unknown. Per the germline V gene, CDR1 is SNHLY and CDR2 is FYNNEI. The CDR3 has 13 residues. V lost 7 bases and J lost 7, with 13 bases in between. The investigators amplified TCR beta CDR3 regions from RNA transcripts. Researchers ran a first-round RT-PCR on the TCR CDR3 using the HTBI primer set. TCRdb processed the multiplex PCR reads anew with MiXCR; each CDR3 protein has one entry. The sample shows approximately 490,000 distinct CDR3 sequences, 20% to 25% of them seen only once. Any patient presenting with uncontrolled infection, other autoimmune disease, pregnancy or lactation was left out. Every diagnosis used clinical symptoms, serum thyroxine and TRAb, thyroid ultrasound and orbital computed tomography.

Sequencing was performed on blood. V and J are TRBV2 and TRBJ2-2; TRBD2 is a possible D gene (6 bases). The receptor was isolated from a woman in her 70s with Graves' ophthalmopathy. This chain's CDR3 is CASKAGAHGELFF. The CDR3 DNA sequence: TGTGCCAGCAAAGCGGGCGCCCACGGGGAGCTGTTTTTT.